This TCR beta chain was obtained from a study of cytomegalovirus exposure and HLA in healthy donors. This CDR3 has 15 residues. The germline V gene has CDR1 MNHEY and CDR2 SVGAGI. V lost 0 bases, J lost 3 bases, and 11 bases lay in between. A multiplex PCR was run with 60 Vbeta primers and 13 Jbeta primers. Here immunoSEQ multiplex PCR was the method, and the copy in TCRdb shows in-frame clones only, minus some. Recorded for this sample: 200,000 or so clones. This receptor was taken from a boy aged 5-17 years in good health and CMV-seronegative. Sequencing was done on a sample of PBMCs. The chain carries TRBV6-5 and TRBJ2-5; D possibly corresponds to TRBD2 (5 bases). For the CDR3, the DNA is TGTGCCAGCAGTTACTCGGCGGGTCTAGAAGAGACCCAGTACTTC. The encoded protein is CASSYSAGLEETQYF.